What follows is one T cell receptor (beta chain) and its context. The CDR3 extends over 14 amino acids. CDR1 is MNHEY and CDR2 is SMNVEV in the germline V gene (reference sequence). The V gene lost 3 bases and the J gene lost 1 base, with 9 bases spanning the gap. Sequencing used immunoSEQ multiplex PCR; TCRdb keeps in-frame clones, though not all of them. The sample carries some 250,000 clones, approximately 80% recorded once. This sample was included in a study of control samples from healthy donors and cancer patients. The chain uses TRBV27 and TRBJ1-1; no clear D. The specimen was PBMCs. The source is a woman between 55 and 75 years old with lung cancer. The CDR3 region has the DNA TGTGCCAGCAGTTTTAGGCAGAGGAACACTGAAGCTTTCTTT. Its translation: CASSFRQRNTEAFF.